Here is one T cell receptor (beta chain) with its context. In this sample, this clone turned up a few times. There is no known antigen for this receptor. No much larger clone exists at a distance of one base, and base qualities are not known. Each donor gave one peripheral blood draw, approximately 110 mL on average, collected into heparinised tubes. A BD FACSAria II was used to sort naive, central memory, regulatory and stem cell-like memory CD4+ T cells with a panel that included CD45RO, CCR7, CD25, CD127, CD95 and CD27. A purity above 95% was achieved for all sorted populations. PBMCs were separated immediately by Lymphoprep density gradient centrifugation and were stained directly, without being cultured. To minimize batch effects, samples were stained and sorted in pairs, one healthy donor with one patient per experiment. The entry originates in a study of beta chain features in type 1 diabetes (dated by TCRdb to 2017 to 2018). Broadly, across the study: Mean age, gender distribution, total cell number and subset yield did not differ between patients and healthy donors. A total of about 110 million sorted cells were examined across all samples, and the number of cells per subset was strongly correlated with RNA yield. In the study, TCRB repertoires of sorted circulating CD4+ T cell subsets from recently diagnosed type 1 diabetes patients were compared with those of matched healthy donors. Regulatory and stem cell-like memory subsets were isolated from only 8 patients and 8 healthy donors, whereas naive and central memory subsets came from all 28 donors.

Study-wide conclusions, independent of this receptor: At VDJ recombination sites, type 1 diabetes patients had fewer insertions and more deleted nucleotides, which implies abnormalities in thymic rearrangement. Shorter templates might be favored by PCR, yet because patient and control samples were amplified and corrected together, any such skew would affect both groups equally. Because cDNA was sequenced instead of genomic DNA, highly expressing activated cells could be over-represented, though the groups showed no difference in activation or CD3 levels. The naive, central memory and regulatory TCRB repertoires appeared to resemble one another more closely among patients than among healthy donors. A moderate but significant shortening of TCRB CDR3 length was observed in type 1 diabetes patients in all four CD4+ subsets. Only small numbers of individuals were included in the HLA sub-analyses, which left unresolved whether HLA type had any influence on TCRB rearrangement.

The High Capacity cDNA Reverse Transcription Kit was used to reverse transcribe all of the isolated RNA, meaning that expressed TCRB transcripts were what got sequenced. Naive, central memory and regulatory T cell samples underwent deep immunoSEQ sequencing, averaging around 3.9 million total reads per sample. Sorted cells were lysed in RLT buffer and RNA was extracted with DNase-treated RNeasy Micro or Mini kits, depending on cell number. Each cell subset was processed on its own to prevent cross-contamination, while patient and healthy donor samples were processed together. Using the immunoSEQ multiplex PCR, TCRB sequences were amplified from cDNA into 87-bp fragments spanning the CDR3 region. Sequencing of the amplicons was done on the Illumina HiSeq platform. On the authors' methods: Synthetic template baselines were used to correct PCR bias computationally, reads within Hamming distance 2 were collapsed, and singletons that could not be merged were discarded. Reads were aligned to IMGT to assign V, D and J genes, CDR3 length, and insertions or deletions at six rearrangement sites. Clonotype counts were normalized to sorted cell number within each subset before computing true diversity and Gini coefficients with the tcR R package. Repertoire sharing was quantified using the overlap coefficient calculated on TCRB nucleotide sequences. Out-of-frame TCRB sequences from naive cells were analyzed as a proxy for the pre-selection repertoire. This immuneACCESS table, as held by TCRdb, lists in-frame sequences with V and J called but not all clones. Of the missing ones, under half trace to an unresolved V gene in checked studies; the others have no known cause. D and trimming come from the DNA, and the V and J calls and clone size come from that table. Within this sample are 600,000 to 650,000 clones, with around a sixth of them counted one time only. More than 0.08% of the sample is held by the ten biggest clonotypes.

At the junction V is shortened by 4 bases and J by 6 bases, with 17 bases in between. The germline V gene sets CDR1 to SGDLS and CDR2 to YYNGEE. Reading from cysteine to phenylalanine, the CDR3 counts 15 amino acids. Only the CDR3 portion is preserved as DNA: 45 bases, with reading frame beginning at the first base. The specimen was naive CD4+ T cells from blood. Taken with the paper, the label for cell subset or site translates to: true naive CD4+ T cells. The receptor chain draws on TRBV9 and TRBJ2-1; no D gene can be assigned with confidence. The clonotype comes from a man aged 18-30 years in good health. The DNA sequence reads TGTGCCAGCAGCAAGTGGGATAGGTCCAGCAATGAGCAGTTCTTC. It encodes CASSKWDRSSNEQFF.